Below, 22 T cell receptor beta chains from the same sample are listed, as sequenced in a study of graft-versus-host responses after intestinal transplantation. TCRdb's copy holds only in-frame clones and misses some; the assay was immunoSEQ multiplex PCR. The repertoire includes about 45,000 clones, roughly nine tenths of them detected once, and approximately 4% sits in the top ten. Sequencing used PBMCs, obtained 524 days after transplant. The receptors originated from a human patient who received an intestinal transplant, so some T cells may come from the graft donor.

The chain couples TRBV13 to TRBJ2-5; TRBD2 agrees at 7 bases. This CDR3 is built from 16 residues. After removal of 5 bases from V and 1 base from J, the junction contained 10 bases not matched to a gene. Germline values: CDR1 PRHDT, CDR2 FYEKMQ (reference sequence). The CDR3 DNA reads TGTGCCAGCAGCCCGAGGGGCGGGGGAATCCAAGAGACCCAGTACTTC. Translating gives CASSPRGGGIQETQYF.

This rearrangement joins TRBV5-1 to TRBJ1-1; 8 nucleotides match TRBD1. The trim removed 0 bases at V and 10 bases at J, leaving 5 bases unmatched. The CDR3 has 13 amino acids. The germline V gene encodes CDR1 SGHRS and CDR2 YFSETQ. The CDR3 DNA reads as TGCGCCAGCAGCTTGGGGGGGACAGGCGGAGCTTTCTTT. Its translation is CASSLGGTGGAFF. Supplemented by reference TRBV5-1 and TRBJ1-1, the full variable domain reads KAGVTQTPRYLIKTRGQQVTLSCSPISGHRSVSWYQQTPGQGLQFLFEYFSETQRNKGNFPGRFSGRQFSNSRSEMNVSTLELGDSALYLCASSLGGTGGAFFGQGTRLTVV.

V and J are TRBV27 and TRBJ2-7; D gene uncertain. Germline CDR1 and CDR2: MNHEY and SMNVEV (reference sequence). The CDR3 spans 13 residues. V lost 5 bases to trimming and J lost 3 bases, with 11 bases between them. CDR3 bases: TGTGCCAGCAGTACATCCACAAGCTACGAGCAGTACTTC. Translating gives CASSTSTSYEQYF.

This chain connects TRBV19 to TRBJ2-6; D is perhaps TRBD1 (5 bases). Per germline, CDR1 LNHDA and CDR2 SQIVND (reference sequence). The CDR3 loop spans 14 amino acids. V gave up 10 bases and J gave up 0 bases, with 10 bases separating them. The CDR3 DNA sequence: TGTGCCACTCGAACAGGCTCTGGGGCCAACGTCCTGACTTTC. It codes for CATRTGSGANVLTF.

The rearrangement uses TRBV10-3 and TRBJ2-7; D call uncertain. V was clipped by 4 bases and J by 3 bases, with 4 bases between them. There are 11 residues in the CDR3. Germline V CDR1 and CDR2: ENHRY, SYGVKD. The CDR3, as DNA: TGTGCCATCAGTGGGGGCTACGAGCAGTACTTC. It is translated as CAISGGYEQYF.

CDR3 sequence (DNA): TGTGCCAGTAGTGGGGGTGTATTCGCCAATGAGCAGTTCTTC. Its translation is CASSGGVFANEQFF. V and J are TRBV19 and TRBJ2-1; perhaps D is TRBD1 or TRBD2 (5 bases each). CDR1 is LNHDA, CDR2 SQIVND, per germline (reference sequence). The CDR3 loop spans 14 amino acids. Trimming took off 5 bases at V and 6 bases at J, with 14 bases between the two ends.

The chain uses TRBV11-3 and TRBJ2-1; the D is unclear. CDR1 is SGHNT, CDR2 YENEEA, per germline. V was clipped by 3 bases and J by 0 bases, with 15 bases between them. The CDR3 has 17 amino acids. CDR3 residues: CASSLSLTDSSYNEQFF. The CDR3 nucleotides read TGTGCCAGCAGCTTGAGCCTAACCGATAGCTCCTACAATGAGCAGTTCTTC.

V usage is TRBV9 and J usage is TRBJ2-2; D call uncertain. Germline CDR1 is SGDLS and CDR2 is YYNGEE. The V gene lost 3 bases and the J gene lost 5 bases, with 11 bases spanning the gap. CDR3 length: 14 residues. The CDR3 loop reads CASSESVQTGELFF. For the CDR3, the DNA is TGTGCCAGCAGCGAGTCGGTGCAAACCGGGGAGCTGTTTTTT.

The sample holds one count of this clone. V gene TRBV18 combines with J gene TRBJ2-1, with 7 nucleotides matching TRBD2. The CDR3 covers 17 residues. Germline V gene lookup returns CDR1 KGHSH and CDR2 LQKENI. V was clipped by 3 bases and J by 0 bases; unmatched bases: 8. DNA of the CDR3: TGTGCCAGCTCACCTCTGCCGGGCGGGAGCTCCTACAATGAGCAGTTCTTC. Its translation: CASSPLPGGSSYNEQFF.

The V and J genes are TRBV9 and TRBJ2-2; 10 bases align to TRBD2. The germline V gene has CDR1 SGDLS and CDR2 YYNGEE. Trimming cost V 3 bases and J 0 bases; bases outside gene matches: 8. The CDR3 consists of 18 residues. The CDR3 nucleotides are TGTGCCAGCAGCGATAGTTTAGCGGGAGGAACGAACACCGGGGAGCTGTTTTTT. Amino acids: CASSDSLAGGTNTGELFF.

The chain is built from TRBV27 and TRBJ2-4, with 7 bases fitting TRBD2. The V gene end was trimmed by 4 bases and the J gene end by 0 bases; junction bases not matched to a gene: 12. The CDR3 contains 18 residues. Per the germline V gene, CDR1 is MNHEY and CDR2 is SMNVEV (reference sequence). The CDR3 DNA sequence: TGTGCCAGCAGTTCCCTAAGCGGGACTCTTTTAGCCAAAAACATTCAGTACTTC. Translation: CASSSLSGTLLAKNIQYF.

The chain carries TRBV10-3 and TRBJ1-2; 8 bases align to TRBD1. Losses at the gene ends were 3 bases for V and 2 bases for J; bases not matched to a gene: 5. Per germline, CDR1 ENHRY and CDR2 SYGVKD. This CDR3 has 15 residues. The CDR3 sequence: CAISDYRGTNYGYTF. In nucleotides, the CDR3 is TGTGCCATCAGTGACTACAGGGGGACGAACTATGGCTACACCTTC.

The rearrangement links TRBV5-6 to TRBJ2-7, with 12 bases that match TRBD2. Germline V lookup: CDR1 SGHDT, CDR2 YYEEEE. The CDR3 loop spans 17 amino acids. V lost 0 bases, J lost 3 bases, and 7 bases stayed unmatched. CDR3 nucleotides: TGTGCCAGCAGCTTGGAGAGGCTAGCGGGAGGGGGCTACGAGCAGTACTTC. It codes for CASSLERLAGGGYEQYF.

The DNA of the CDR3 is TGTGCCAGTAGTCCCACCGACAGGTCCCCCTACGAGCAGTACTTC. Protein sequence: CASSPTDRSPYEQYF. This chain links TRBV19 with TRBJ2-7; perhaps TRBD1 as D (6 bases). In germline, CDR1 is LNHDA, CDR2 SQIVND (reference sequence). This CDR3 is built from 15 residues. Trimming left V 5 bases short and J 2 bases short, with 16 bases between.

The chain recombines TRBV5-6 with TRBJ2-3; TRBD2 matches 12 bases. Germline-derived CDR1 and CDR2 are SGHDT and YYEEEE. The CDR3 consists of 19 residues. V gave up 0 bases and J gave up 0 bases; unmatched junction bases: 8. The DNA of the CDR3 is TGTGCCAGCAGCTTGGTGGCTAGCGGGAGGGCCTGGAGCACAGATACGCAGTATTTT. Its translation: CASSLVASGRAWSTDTQYF. The variable domain in full, completed from reference TRBV5-6 and TRBJ2-3, reads DAGVTQSPTHLIKTRGQQVTLRCSPKSGHDTVSWYQQALGQGPQFIFQYYEEEERQRGNFPDRFSGHQFPNYSSELNVNALLLGDSALYLCASSLVASGRAWSTDTQYFGPGTRLTVL.

This clone was observed a single time. The V call is TRBV19, the J call TRBJ2-2; no reliable D call. Trimming removed 6 bases from V and 7 bases from J, with 6 bases in between. This CDR3 comprises 11 residues. Germline V gene lookup returns CDR1 LNHDA and CDR2 SQIVND (reference sequence). This CDR3 is CASSPLGELFF. CDR3 sequence (DNA): TGTGCCAGTAGCCCCCTCGGGGAGCTGTTTTTT.

The chain recombines TRBV7-3 with TRBJ2-2; maybe TRBD2 (6 bases). CDR3 size: 14 residues. Germline CDR1 reads SGHTA; CDR2 reads FQGTGA. V was pared by 5 bases and J by 3 bases, with 10 bases between. The CDR3 DNA sequence: TGTGCCAGCAGCCTGGACTACTACACCGGGGAGCTGTTTTTT. It yields the protein CASSLDYYTGELFF.

This rearrangement joins TRBV4-3 to TRBJ2-6; TRBD1 or TRBD2 may be the D gene (6 bases each). Trimming shortened V by 4 bases and J by 0 bases, and 19 bases separated the two germline ends. The CDR3 contains 19 residues. The germline CDR1 and CDR2 sequences are LGHNA and YSLEER. DNA of the CDR3: TGCGCCAGCAGCCCAAGGGGGGACAAAGTCCCCTCTGGGGCCAACGTCCTGACTTTC. Amino acids: CASSPRGDKVPSGANVLTF.

The rearrangement uses TRBV5-4 and TRBJ2-7, with TRBD2 matching 8 bases. This CDR3 comprises 16 residues. The junction had 13 bases not matched to a gene; V was cut back by 3 bases and J by 5 bases. Germline V lookup: CDR1 SGHNT, CDR2 YYREEE (reference sequence). This CDR3 reads CASSSDGSGSLDEQYF. The CDR3 DNA sequence: TGTGCCAGCAGCTCTGACGGGAGCGGGAGTCTCGACGAGCAGTACTTC.

The chain uses TRBV4-3 and TRBJ1-2; D not certain. CDR1 is LGHNA, CDR2 YSLEER, per germline. CDR3 length equals 15 residues. V dropped 0 bases and J dropped 4 bases, with 12 bases sitting between them. The CDR3 DNA is TGCGCCAGCAGCCAAGATCCCAGATCGAGCTATGGCTACACCTTC. It specifies CASSQDPRSSYGYTF.

The chain joins TRBV14 to TRBJ2-1; D gene uncertain. The CDR3 extends over 15 amino acids. Trimming stripped 4 bases from V and 4 bases from J, with 14 bases between. Germline CDR1 SGHDN, CDR2 FVKESK. CDR3 nucleotide sequence: TGTGCCAGCAGCCCGATTAGGCCACCTTACAATGAGCAGTTCTTC. It yields the protein CASSPIRPPYNEQFF.

This chain connects TRBV6-5 to TRBJ2-7, with 8 bases matching TRBD1. This CDR3 region has 14 residues. J lost 4 bases, V lost 0 bases, and 2 bases had no gene match. Germline lookup yields CDR1 MNHEY and CDR2 SVGAGI. CDR3 sequence (DNA): TGTGCCAGCAGTTACTCAAACAGGGGGTACGAGCAGTACTTC. Encoded protein: CASSYSNRGYEQYF.